This TCR beta chain was observed in a study of Ad26.COV2.S vaccination and SARS-CoV-2 variants listed by TCRdb under 2021. The study in broad terms: Vaccine-arm donors were drawn from COV1001, a multicentre, randomized, double-blind, placebo-controlled phase I-IIa trial of Ad26.COV2.S in healthy adults. Investigators did not know the trial group allocation while performing experiments and assessing outcomes. Participants in the trial were split at random into five groups of five each, receiving low-dose or high-dose Ad26.COV2.S once or twice, or else placebo on both occasions. Sequencing of the TCRbeta repertoire served to evaluate the specificity and breadth of SARS-CoV-2-reactive T cell receptors following Ad26.COV2.S vaccination. Ad26.COV2.S was administered intramuscularly at 5 x 10^10 or 1 x 10^11 viral particles, either as a single shot or as two shots given 56 days apart. The TCR-sequenced set comprised around 32 samples: some 19 Ad26.COV2.S vaccine recipients, 5 placebo recipients and 8 SARS-CoV-2 convalescent individuals. Study-level results and caveats: Non-spike TCR breadth was comparable between vaccine and placebo recipients, consistent with the vaccine containing only spike. Ad26.COV2.S recipients had higher spike-specific TCR breadth than placebo recipients (P = 0.0014). After vaccination, spike-specific CD8+ and CD4+ T cell responses were reported to show substantial breadth. The authors noted that total T cell responses may have been underestimated by the TCR breadth and depth analyses. Comparing responses between vaccine doses or regimens was not something the study was powered to do.

From cysteine to phenylalanine, the CDR3 is 15 amino acids long. Here the CDR3 DNA is all that survives: 45 bases in frame from base 1. Unmatched junction bases come to 8, with V trimmed by 3 bases and J by 5 bases. Reading the germline V gene gives CDR1 SGDLS and CDR2 YYNGEE. The immunoSEQ Assay was the method used to sequence TCRbeta CDR3 regions. After extraction, genomic DNA underwent amplification by bias-controlled multiplex PCR, followed by high-throughput sequencing. The authors' pipeline ran thus. To quantify the absolute abundance of every unique TCRbeta CDR3 region, sequences were collapsed and filtered. T cell fraction was estimated by normalization of TCRbeta template counts to usable DNA, with usable DNA being measured through amplification of reference genes present in all nucleated cells. Repertoire TCRs were annotated as SARS-CoV-2-specific by exact matching of V gene, CDR3 amino acid sequence and J gene to a known reactive TCR set. The reference SARS-CoV-2 TCR set was derived from MIRA and filtered for enrichment in COVID-19-positive ImmuneCODE repertoires, a step that removed public or cross-reactive TCRs. Drawing on the MIRA antigens, annotated TCRs were analysed further at the level of specific ORF or position within ORF. Depth was the summed frequency of annotated unique rearrangements, while breadth was defined as annotated unique rearrangements over total unique productive rearrangements. Group comparisons of TCR breadth used two-sided Wilcoxon rank-sum tests. As stored in TCRdb, this immuneACCESS dataset retains in-frame rearrangements with V and J assigned. A fraction of the clones does not appear; measured against another copy, unresolved V genes explain less than half of the discrepancy, and the remainder lacks a known reason. V and J calls plus clone size are reproduced from that table; the DNA served to infer D and trimming. The sample table contains about 420,000 clones; only one count was recorded for roughly 88% of them. The ten most abundant clones make up about 3.6% of the sample.

As regards this clone: The target of this receptor is not known. The record has no base qualities; no much larger clone is one base away.

The sample's treatment or condition label is to be understood as: 15 to 20 received Ad26.COV2.S at low or high dose, single or two shots; about 5 received placebo; per-sample allocation not given. For vaccine and placebo recipients, repertoires were sequenced using samples collected on day 63 after the first injection. Between 29 July and 7 August 2020, Cohort 1b enrolled approximately 26 adults aged 18-55 years at one site in Boston, USA. Ad26.COV2.S was a replication-incompetent adenovirus type 26 vector expressing a prefusion-stabilized SARS-CoV-2 spike protein from the original Wuhan strain. The sequence derives from a person aged 18-60 years who received the Ad26.COV2.S COVID-19 vaccine or a placebo. The rearrangement joined TRBV9 to TRBJ2-5; 9 bases in the junction line up with TRBD1. Sequences were derived from peripheral blood, sampled in a trial of Ad26.COV2.S vaccine versus placebo. For the CDR3, the sequence is CASSARDRADETQYF. Here is the DNA: TGTGCCAGCAGCGCCAGGGACAGGGCTGACGAGACCCAGTACTTC. The variable domain in full, with residues beyond the CDR3 obtained from the reference TRBV9 and TRBJ2-5 genes, is DSGVTQTPKHLITATGQRVTLRCSPRSGDLSVYWYQQSLDQGLQFLIQYYNGEERAKGNILERFSAQQFPDLHSELNLSSLELGDSALYFCASSARDRADETQYFGPGTRLLVL.